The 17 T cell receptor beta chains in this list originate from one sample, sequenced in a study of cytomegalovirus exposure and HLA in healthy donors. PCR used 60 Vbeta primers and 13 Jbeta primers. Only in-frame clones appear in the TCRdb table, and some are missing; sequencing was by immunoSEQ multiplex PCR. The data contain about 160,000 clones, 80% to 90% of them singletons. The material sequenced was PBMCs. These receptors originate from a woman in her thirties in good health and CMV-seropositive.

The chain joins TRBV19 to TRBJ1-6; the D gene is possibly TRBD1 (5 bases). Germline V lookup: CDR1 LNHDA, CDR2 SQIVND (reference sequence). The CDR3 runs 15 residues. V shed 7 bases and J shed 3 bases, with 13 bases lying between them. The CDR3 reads CASKAGAYYNSPLHF. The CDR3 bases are TGTGCCAGTAAAGCTGGGGCATACTATAATTCACCCCTCCACTTT.

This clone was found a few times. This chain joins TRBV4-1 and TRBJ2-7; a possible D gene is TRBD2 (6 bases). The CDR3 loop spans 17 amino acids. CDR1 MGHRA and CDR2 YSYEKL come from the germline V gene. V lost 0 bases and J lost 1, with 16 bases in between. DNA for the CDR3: TGCGCCAGCAGCCAAGATACGTCGGGCGGGGCGTCCTACGAGCAGTACTTC. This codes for CASSQDTSGGASYEQYF.

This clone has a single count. CDR3 DNA sequence: TGTGCCAGCAGCTTTACGGGGGGTAATTCACCCCTCCACTTT. It encodes CASSFTGGNSPLHF. V and J are TRBV7-3 and TRBJ1-6; the D gene is possibly TRBD1 (5 bases). The germline gives CDR1 SGHTA, CDR2 FQGTGA. The CDR3 has 14 amino acids. V lost 3 bases and J 6 bases, leaving 9 bases between the germline ends. The whole variable domain, remainder taken from reference TRBV7-3 and TRBJ1-6, is GAGVSQTPSNKVTEKGKYVELRCDPISGHTALYWYRQSLGQGPEFLIYFQGTGAADDSGLPNDRFFAVRPEGSVSTLKIQRTERGDSAVYLCASSFTGGNSPLHFGNGTRLTVT.

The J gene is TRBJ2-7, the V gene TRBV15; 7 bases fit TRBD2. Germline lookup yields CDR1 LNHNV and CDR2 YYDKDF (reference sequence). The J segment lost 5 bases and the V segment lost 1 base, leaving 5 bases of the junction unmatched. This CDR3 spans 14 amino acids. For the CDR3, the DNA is TGTGCCACCAGCAGAGCAGGCGGGGGAAACGAGCAGTACTTC. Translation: CATSRAGGGNEQYF.

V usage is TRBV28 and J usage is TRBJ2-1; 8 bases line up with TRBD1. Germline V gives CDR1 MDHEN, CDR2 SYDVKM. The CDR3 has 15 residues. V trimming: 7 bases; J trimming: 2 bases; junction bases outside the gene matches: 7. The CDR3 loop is CASTRGQAAYNEQFF. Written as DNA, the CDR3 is TGTGCCAGCACCAGGGGACAGGCCGCCTACAATGAGCAGTTCTTC.

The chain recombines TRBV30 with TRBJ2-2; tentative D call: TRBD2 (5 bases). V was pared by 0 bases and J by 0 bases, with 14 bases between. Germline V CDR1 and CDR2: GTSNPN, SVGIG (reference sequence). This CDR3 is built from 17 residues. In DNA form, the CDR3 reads TGTGCCTGGAGTGTATTAGGAGGCAACGCGAACACCGGGGAGCTGTTTTTT. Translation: CAWSVLGGNANTGELFF.

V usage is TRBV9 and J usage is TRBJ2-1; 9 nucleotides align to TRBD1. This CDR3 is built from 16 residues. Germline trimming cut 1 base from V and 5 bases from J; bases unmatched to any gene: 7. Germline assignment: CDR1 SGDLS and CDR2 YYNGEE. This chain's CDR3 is CASSVSTGTGHNEQFF. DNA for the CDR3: TGTGCCAGCAGCGTATCAACCGGGACAGGGCACAATGAGCAGTTCTTC.

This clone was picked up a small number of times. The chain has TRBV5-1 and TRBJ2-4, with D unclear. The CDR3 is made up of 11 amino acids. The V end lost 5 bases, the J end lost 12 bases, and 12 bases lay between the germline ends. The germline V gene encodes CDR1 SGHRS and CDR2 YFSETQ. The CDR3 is CASRIGTHQYF. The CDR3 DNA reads TGCGCCAGCAGGATCGGTACCCATCAGTACTTC.

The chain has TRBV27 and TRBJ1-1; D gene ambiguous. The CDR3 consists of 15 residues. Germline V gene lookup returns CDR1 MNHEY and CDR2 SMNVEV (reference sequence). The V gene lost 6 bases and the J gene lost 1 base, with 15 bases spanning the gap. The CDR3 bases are TGTGCCAGCAGCAAACAGACAAACGCGAACACTGAAGCTTTCTTT. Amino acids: CASSKQTNANTEAFF.

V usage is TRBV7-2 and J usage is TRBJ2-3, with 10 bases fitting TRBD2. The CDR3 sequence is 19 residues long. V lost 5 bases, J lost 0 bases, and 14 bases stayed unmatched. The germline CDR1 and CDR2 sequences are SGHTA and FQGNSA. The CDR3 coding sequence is TGTGCCAGCAGCCATAGGCCAAGCGGGGGGGCAGGTAGCACAGATACGCAGTATTTT. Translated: CASSHRPSGGAGSTDTQYF. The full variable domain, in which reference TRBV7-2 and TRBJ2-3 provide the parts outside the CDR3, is GAGVSQSPSNKVTEKGKDVELRCDPISGHTALYWYRQSLGQGLEFLIYFQGNSAPDKSGLPSDRFSAERTGGSVSTLTIQRTQQEDSAVYLCASSHRPSGGAGSTDTQYFGPGTRLTVL.

The CDR3 nucleotides are TGCGCCAGCAGCTTGGGACAGAGAACTGTCTACACCTTC. This translates into CASSLGQRTVYTF. V gene TRBV5-1 combines with J gene TRBJ1-2; D is perhaps TRBD1 (5 bases). The CDR3 sequence is 13 residues long. Germline loops: CDR1 SGHRS, CDR2 YFSETQ. V gave up 0 bases and J gave up 10 bases, with 13 bases separating them.

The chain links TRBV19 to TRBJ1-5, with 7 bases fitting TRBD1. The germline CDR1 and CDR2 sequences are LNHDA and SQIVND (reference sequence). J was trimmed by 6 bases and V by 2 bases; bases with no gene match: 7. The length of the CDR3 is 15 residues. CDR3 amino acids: CASSIPGGTTQPQHF. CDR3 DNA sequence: TGTGCCAGTAGTATACCAGGGGGAACGACTCAGCCCCAGCATTTT. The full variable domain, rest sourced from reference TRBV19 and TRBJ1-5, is DGGITQSPKYLFRKEGQNVTLSCEQNLNHDAMYWYRQDPGQGLRLIYYSQIVNDFQKGDIAEGYSVSREKKESFPLTVTSAQKNPTAFYLCASSIPGGTTQPQHFGDGTRLSIL.

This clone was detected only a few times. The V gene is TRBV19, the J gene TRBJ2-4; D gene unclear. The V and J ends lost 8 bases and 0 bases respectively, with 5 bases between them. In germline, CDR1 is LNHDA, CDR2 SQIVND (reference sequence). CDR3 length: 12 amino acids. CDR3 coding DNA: TGTGCCAGTGAACTAGCCAAAAACATTCAGTACTTC. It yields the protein CASELAKNIQYF.

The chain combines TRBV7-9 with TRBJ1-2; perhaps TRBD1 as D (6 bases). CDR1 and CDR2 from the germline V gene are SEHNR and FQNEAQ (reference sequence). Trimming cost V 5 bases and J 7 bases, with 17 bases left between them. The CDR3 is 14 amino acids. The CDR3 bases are TGTGCCAGCAGCCACTCCGGACAGAATGGTGGCTACACCTTC. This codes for CASSHSGQNGGYTF.

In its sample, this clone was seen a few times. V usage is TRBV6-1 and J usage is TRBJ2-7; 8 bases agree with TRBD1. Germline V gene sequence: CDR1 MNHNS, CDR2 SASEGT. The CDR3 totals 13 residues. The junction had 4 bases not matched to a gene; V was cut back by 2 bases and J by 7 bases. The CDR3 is CASSERQGMEQYF. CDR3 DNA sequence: TGTGCCAGCAGTGAAAGACAGGGGATGGAGCAGTACTTC.

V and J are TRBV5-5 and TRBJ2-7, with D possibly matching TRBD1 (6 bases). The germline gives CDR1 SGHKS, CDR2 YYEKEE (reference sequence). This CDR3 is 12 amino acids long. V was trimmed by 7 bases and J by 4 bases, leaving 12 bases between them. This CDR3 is CASYRAPYEQYF. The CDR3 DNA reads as TGTGCCAGCTACAGGGCTCCATACGAGCAGTACTTC.

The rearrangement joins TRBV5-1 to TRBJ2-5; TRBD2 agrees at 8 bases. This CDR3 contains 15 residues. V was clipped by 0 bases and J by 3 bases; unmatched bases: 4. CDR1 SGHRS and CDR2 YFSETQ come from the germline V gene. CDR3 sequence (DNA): TGCGCCAGCAGCTTGGCCGCGGGAGGAGAAGAGACCCAGTACTTC. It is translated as CASSLAAGGEETQYF. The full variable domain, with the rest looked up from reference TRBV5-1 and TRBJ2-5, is KAGVTQTPRYLIKTRGQQVTLSCSPISGHRSVSWYQQTPGQGLQFLFEYFSETQRNKGNFPGRFSGRQFSNSRSEMNVSTLELGDSALYLCASSLAAGGEETQYFGPGTRLLVL.